The clone carrying this TCR beta chain was detected once. Its antigen is currently unknown. Pooled together were second doses at about 4 or about 12 weeks. This sample stems from a study of T cell responses to AZD1222 COVID-19 vaccine. Study-wide results and caveats: Every sample of the repertoires postdated the peak T cell response. Baseline seropositivity characterized only a handful of AZD1222 recipients. Spike-wide vaccine-associated CD4 TCRs dominated at 160-218 and 743-854.

CDR3 length: 13 amino acids. Germline loops: CDR1 MNHEY, CDR2 SMNVEV (reference sequence). V gave up 7 bases and J gave up 7 bases; unmatched junction bases: 8. Sequencing used immunoSEQ multiplex PCR; TCRdb keeps in-frame clones, though not all of them. The sample holds 130,000 or so clones, around 86% seen once. The TCR sequence derives from an adult who received the AZD1222 COVID-19 vaccine. Sequenced material: peripheral blood, taken 28 days after the second AZD1222 dose. The genes are TRBV27 and TRBJ2-3; the match to TRBD2 covers 7 bases. The CDR3 loop is CASISAGLNTQYF. CDR3 bases: TGTGCCAGCATCTCAGCGGGGTTGAATACGCAGTATTTT.